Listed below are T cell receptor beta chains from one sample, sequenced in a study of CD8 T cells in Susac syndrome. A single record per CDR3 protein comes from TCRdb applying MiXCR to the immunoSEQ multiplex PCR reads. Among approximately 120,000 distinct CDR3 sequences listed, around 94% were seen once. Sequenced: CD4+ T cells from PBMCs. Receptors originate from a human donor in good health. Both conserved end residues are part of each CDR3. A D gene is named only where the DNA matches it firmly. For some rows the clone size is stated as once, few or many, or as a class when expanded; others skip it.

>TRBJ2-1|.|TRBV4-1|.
TGCGCCAGCAGCCAGGATGGACGTGGACCTTACAATGAGCAGTTCTTC
CASSQDGRGPYNEQFF
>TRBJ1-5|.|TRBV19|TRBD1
TGTGCCACATTAAGGGACAGGGGAGGACAGCCCCAGCATTTT
CATLRDRGGQPQHF
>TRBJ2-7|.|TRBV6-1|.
TGTGCCGCACTCAGGGTAAACGAGCAGTACTTC
CAALRVNEQYF
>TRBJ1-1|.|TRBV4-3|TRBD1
TGCGCCAGCAGCCAAGGACAGGGGATTAACACTGAAGCTTTCTTT
CASSQGQGINTEAFF
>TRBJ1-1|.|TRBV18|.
TGTGCCAGCTCACCGGGAGGGGACGGAGAAGCTTTCTTT
CASSPGGDGEAFF
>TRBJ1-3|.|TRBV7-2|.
TGTGCCAGCAGCTTAGGGGTCCGCTCTGGAAACACCATATATTTT
CASSLGVRSGNTIYF
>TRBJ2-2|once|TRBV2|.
TGTGCCAGCACCCGAGGAGGGGCAGGGTTGAACACCGGGGAGCTGTTTTTT
CASTRGGAGLNTGELFF
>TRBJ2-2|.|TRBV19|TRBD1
TGTGCCAGTAGTCTAAGGGGACAGTCCGGGGAGCTGTTTTTT
CASSLRGQSGELFF
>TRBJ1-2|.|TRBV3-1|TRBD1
TGTGCCAGCAGTCACAAACAGGGGGACTATGGCTACACCTTC
CASSHKQGDYGYTF
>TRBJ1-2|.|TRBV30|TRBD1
TGTGCCTGGGAATCGGGACAGGGTAACTATGGCTACACCTTC
CAWESGQGNYGYTF
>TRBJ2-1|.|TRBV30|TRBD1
TGTGCCTGGAGAGTAGGGGGCATCTACAATGAGCAGTTCTTC
CAWRVGGIYNEQFF
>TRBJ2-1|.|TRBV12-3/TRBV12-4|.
TGTGCCAGCAGTGGAGCGGGTTCGCAGTTCTTC
CASSGAGSQFF
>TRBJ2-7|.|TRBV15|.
TGTGCCACCAGCAGAGATAGGGGCTACGAGCAGTACTTC
CATSRDRGYEQYF
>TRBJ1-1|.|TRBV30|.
TGTGCCTGGAGAGATGGAGTGAACACTGAAGCTTTCTTT
CAWRDGVNTEAFF
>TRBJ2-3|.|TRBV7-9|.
TGTGCCAGCGAAGACCGGTTAGGAGATACGCAGTATTTT
CASEDRLGDTQYF
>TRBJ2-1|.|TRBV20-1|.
TGCAGTGCTACTTCCGGGCATCCCAATGAGCAGTTCTTC
CSATSGHPNEQFF
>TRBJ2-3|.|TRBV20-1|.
TGCAGTGCGCCCGGCGGACGGAGGACCGCTAGCACAGATACGCAGTATTTT
CSAPGGRRTASTDTQYF
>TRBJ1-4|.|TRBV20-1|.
TGCAGTGCTGGGCAGGGGACCGGGGAAAAACTGTTTTTT
CSAGQGTGEKLFF
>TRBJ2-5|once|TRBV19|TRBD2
TGTGCCACTAACGATCTGGCGGGAGGGCAAGAGACCCAGTACTTC
CATNDLAGGQETQYF
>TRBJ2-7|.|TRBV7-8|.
TGTGCCAGCAGCTTATCCTCCAGGCTCTACGAGCAGTACTTC
CASSLSSRLYEQYF
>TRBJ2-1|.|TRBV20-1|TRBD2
TGCAGTGGGGCTAGCGGGAGTAGTGAGCAGTTCTTC
CSGASGSSEQFF
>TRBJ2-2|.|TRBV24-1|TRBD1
TGTGCCACCTCTTTTGGCCCGGGACAGGGGGGGGACACCGGGGAGCTGTTTTTT
CATSFGPGQGGDTGELFF